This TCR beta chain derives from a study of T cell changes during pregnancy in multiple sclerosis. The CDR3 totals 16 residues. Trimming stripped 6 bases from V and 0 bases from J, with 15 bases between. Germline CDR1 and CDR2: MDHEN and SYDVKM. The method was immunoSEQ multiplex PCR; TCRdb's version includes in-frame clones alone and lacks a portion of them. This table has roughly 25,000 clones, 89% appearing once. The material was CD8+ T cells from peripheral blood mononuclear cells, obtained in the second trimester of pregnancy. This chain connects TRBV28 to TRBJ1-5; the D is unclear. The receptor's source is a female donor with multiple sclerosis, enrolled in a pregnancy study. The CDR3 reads CASSLDTSYSNQPQHF. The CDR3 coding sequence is TGTGCCAGCAGCTTAGACACTTCCTATAGCAATCAGCCCCAGCATTTT.